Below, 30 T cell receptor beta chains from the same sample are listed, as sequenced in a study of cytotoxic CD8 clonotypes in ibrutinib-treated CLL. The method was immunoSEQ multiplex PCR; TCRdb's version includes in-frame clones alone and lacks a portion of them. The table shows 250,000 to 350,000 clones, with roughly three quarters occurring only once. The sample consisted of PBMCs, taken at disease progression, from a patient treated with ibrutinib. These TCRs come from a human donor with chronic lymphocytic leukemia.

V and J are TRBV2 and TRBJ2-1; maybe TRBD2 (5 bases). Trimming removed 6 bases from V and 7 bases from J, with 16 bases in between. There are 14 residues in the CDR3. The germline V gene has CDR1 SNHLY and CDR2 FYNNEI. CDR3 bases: TGTGCCAGCAGCCCTGGGAGCTCTTTGAATGAGCAGTTCTTC. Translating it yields CASSPGSSLNEQFF. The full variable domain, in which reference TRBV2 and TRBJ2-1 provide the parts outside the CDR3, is EPEVTQTPSHQVTQMGQEVILRCVPISNHLYFYWYRQILGQKVEFLVSFYNNEISEKSEIFDDQFSVERPDGSNFTLKIRSTKLEDSAMYFCASSPGSSLNEQFFGPGTRLTVL.

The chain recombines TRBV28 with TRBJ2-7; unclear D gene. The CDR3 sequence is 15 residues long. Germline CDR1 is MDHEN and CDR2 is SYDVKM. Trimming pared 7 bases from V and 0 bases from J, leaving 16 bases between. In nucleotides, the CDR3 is TGTGCCAGCACCTTCGGCACATGGGGCTCCTACGAGCAGTACTTC. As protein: CASTFGTWGSYEQYF.

As DNA, the CDR3 is TGTGCCAGCAGTTTATCCGGCGAGCCCCAGCATTTT. Translated, it gives CASSLSGEPQHF. The V call is TRBV28, the J call TRBJ1-5, with D unclear. CDR3 length: 12 amino acids. V was pared by 1 base and J by 8 bases, with 6 bases between. The germline gives CDR1 MDHEN, CDR2 SYDVKM. Complete variable domain (other parts from reference TRBV28 and TRBJ1-5): DVKVTQSSRYLVKRTGEKVFLECVQDMDHENMFWYRQDPGLGLRLIYFSYDVKMKEKGDIPEGYSVSREKKERFSLILESASTNQTSMYLCASSLSGEPQHFGDGTRLSIL.

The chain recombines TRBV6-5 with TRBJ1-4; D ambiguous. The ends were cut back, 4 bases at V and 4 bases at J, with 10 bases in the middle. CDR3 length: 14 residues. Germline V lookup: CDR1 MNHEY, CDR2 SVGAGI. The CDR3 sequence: CASSLTHYNEKLFF. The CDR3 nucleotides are TGTGCCAGCAGTTTGACACACTATAATGAAAAACTGTTTTTT.

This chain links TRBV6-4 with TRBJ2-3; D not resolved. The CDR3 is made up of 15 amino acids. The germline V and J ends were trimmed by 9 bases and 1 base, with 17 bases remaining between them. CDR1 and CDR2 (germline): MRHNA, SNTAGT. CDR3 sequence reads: CARLSLVLRTDTQYF. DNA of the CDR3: TGTGCCAGACTCTCACTGGTCCTCCGCACAGATACGCAGTATTTT.

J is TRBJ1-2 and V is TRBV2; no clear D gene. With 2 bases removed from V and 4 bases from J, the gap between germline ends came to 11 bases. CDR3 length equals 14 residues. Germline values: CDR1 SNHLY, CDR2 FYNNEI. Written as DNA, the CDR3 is TGTGCCAGCAGTGAAAGTGTAGCATCCTATGGCTACACCTTC. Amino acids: CASSESVASYGYTF.

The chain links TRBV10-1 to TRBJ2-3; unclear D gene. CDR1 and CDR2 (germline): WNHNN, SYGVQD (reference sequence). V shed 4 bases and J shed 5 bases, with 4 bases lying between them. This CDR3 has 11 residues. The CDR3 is CASSVGDTQYF. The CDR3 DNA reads TGCGCCAGCAGTGTCGGAGATACGCAGTATTTT.

CDR3 region: CASSLAPGVTDTQYF. The CDR3 DNA reads as TGTGCCAGCAGCTTAGCGCCAGGGGTCACAGATACGCAGTATTTT. This chain connects TRBV7-8 to TRBJ2-3, with D possibly matching TRBD1 (6 bases). V lost 0 bases, J lost 2 bases, and 9 bases lay in between. This CDR3 has 15 amino acids. CDR1 is SGHVS and CDR2 is FQNEAQ in the germline V gene.

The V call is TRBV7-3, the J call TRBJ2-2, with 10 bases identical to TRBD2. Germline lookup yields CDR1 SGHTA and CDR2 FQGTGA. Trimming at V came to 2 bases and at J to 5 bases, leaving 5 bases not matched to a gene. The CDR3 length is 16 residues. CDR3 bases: TGTGCCAGCAGCTTATCGCCTAGCGGGGGAACCGGGGAGCTGTTTTTT. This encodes CASSLSPSGGTGELFF.

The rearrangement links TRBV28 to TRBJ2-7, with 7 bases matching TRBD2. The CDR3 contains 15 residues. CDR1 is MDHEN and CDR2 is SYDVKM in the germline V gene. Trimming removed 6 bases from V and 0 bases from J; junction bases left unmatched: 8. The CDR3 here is CASRRGGPSSYEQYF. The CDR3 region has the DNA TGTGCCAGCAGACGCGGGGGTCCCAGCTCCTACGAGCAGTACTTC.

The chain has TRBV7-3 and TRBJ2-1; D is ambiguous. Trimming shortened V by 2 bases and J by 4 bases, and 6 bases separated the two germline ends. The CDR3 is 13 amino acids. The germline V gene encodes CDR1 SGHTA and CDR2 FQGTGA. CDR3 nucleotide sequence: TGTGCCAGCAGCTTAGACGGATACAATGAGCAGTTCTTC. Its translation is CASSLDGYNEQFF.

CDR3 nucleotide sequence: TGTGCCAGCAGCCCGTGGACTAGCGGGGAGTACAATGAGCAGTTCTTC. This gives the protein CASSPWTSGEYNEQFF. The rearrangement links TRBV7-6 to TRBJ2-1; TRBD2 matches 12 bases. Trimming took 5 bases from V and 4 from J; bases not matched to a gene: 6. Germline V CDR1 and CDR2: SGHVS, FNYEAQ. The length of the CDR3 is 16 residues.

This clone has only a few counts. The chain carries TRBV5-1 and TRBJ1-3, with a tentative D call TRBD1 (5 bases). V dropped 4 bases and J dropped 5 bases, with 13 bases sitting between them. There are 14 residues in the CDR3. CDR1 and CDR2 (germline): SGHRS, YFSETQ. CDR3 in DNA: TGCGCCAGCAGCGCTCCGGGACGGCGAAACACCATATATTTT. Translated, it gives CASSAPGRRNTIYF.

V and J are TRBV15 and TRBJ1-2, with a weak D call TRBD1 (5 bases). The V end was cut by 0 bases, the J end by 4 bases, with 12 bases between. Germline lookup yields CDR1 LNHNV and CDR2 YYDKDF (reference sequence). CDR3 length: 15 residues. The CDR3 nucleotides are TGTGCCACCAGCAGAGACCTTCTGGGGGGCTATGGCTACACCTTC. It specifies CATSRDLLGGYGYTF.

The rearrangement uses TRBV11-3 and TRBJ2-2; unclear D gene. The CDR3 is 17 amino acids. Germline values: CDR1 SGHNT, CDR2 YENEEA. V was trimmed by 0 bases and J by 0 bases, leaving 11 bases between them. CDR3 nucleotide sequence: TGTGCCAGCAGCTTAGATCCCGGAACAGCGAACACCGGGGAGCTGTTTTTT. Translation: CASSLDPGTANTGELFF.

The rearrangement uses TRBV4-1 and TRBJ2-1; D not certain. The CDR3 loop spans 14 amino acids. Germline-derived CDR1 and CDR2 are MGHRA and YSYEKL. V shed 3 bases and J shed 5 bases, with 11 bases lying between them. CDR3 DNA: TGCGCCAGCAGCCACCAATTGGGTAACAATGAGCAGTTCTTC. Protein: CASSHQLGNNEQFF.

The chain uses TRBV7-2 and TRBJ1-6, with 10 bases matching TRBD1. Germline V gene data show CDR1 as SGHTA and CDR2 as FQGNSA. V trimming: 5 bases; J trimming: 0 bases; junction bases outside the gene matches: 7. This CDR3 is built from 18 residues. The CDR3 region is CASSPTGGQGSYNSPLHF. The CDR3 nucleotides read TGTGCCAGCAGCCCGACAGGGGGCCAGGGCTCCTATAATTCACCCCTCCACTTT.

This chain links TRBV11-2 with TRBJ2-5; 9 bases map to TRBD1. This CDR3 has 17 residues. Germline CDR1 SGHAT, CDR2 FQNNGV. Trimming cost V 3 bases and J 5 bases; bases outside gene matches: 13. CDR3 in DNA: TGTGCCAGCAGCTTTTTTCTTAGGACAGGGGTAGAGGAGACCCAGTACTTC. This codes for CASSFFLRTGVEETQYF.

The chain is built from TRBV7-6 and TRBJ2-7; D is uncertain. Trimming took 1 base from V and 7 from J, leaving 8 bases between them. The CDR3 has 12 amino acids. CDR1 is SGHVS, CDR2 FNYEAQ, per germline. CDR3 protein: CASSLGDREQYF. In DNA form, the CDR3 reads TGTGCCAGCAGCTTAGGGGATAGGGAGCAGTACTTC.

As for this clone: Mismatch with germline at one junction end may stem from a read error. The CDR3 sequence is CASSVTSSGNSGELFF. CDR3 in DNA: TGTGCCAGCAGCGTAACCTCTAGCGGGAACTCCGGGGAGCTGTTTTTT. The chain couples TRBV9 to TRBJ2-2; 9 bases are shared with TRBD2. The CDR3 totals 16 residues. In germline, CDR1 is SGDLS, CDR2 YYNGEE.

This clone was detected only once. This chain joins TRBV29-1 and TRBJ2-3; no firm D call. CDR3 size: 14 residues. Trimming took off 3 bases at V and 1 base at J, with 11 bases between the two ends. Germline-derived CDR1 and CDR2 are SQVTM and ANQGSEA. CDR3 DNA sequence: TGCAGCGTTGACCCCGGAAGGGGCACAGATACGCAGTATTTT. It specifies CSVDPGRGTDTQYF.

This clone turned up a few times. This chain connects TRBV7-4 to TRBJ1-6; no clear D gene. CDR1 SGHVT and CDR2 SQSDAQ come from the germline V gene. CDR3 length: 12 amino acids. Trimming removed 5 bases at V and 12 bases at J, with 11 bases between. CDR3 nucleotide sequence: TGTGCCAGCAGCCCCAAACCCTTACCCCTCCACTTT. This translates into CASSPKPLPLHF.

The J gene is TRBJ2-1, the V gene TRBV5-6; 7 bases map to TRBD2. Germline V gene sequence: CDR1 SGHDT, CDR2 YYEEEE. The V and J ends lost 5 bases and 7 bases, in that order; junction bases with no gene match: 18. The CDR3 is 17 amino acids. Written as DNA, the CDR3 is TGTGCCAGCAGAGACCTGGGAGGGGCGGACTTCGCAAATGAGCAGTTCTTC. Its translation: CASRDLGGADFANEQFF.

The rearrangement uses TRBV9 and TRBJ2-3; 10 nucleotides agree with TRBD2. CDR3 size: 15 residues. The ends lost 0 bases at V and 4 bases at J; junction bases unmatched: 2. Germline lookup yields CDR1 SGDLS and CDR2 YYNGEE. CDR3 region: CASSVVLAGADTQYF. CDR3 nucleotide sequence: TGTGCCAGCAGCGTAGTTCTAGCGGGGGCAGATACGCAGTATTTT.

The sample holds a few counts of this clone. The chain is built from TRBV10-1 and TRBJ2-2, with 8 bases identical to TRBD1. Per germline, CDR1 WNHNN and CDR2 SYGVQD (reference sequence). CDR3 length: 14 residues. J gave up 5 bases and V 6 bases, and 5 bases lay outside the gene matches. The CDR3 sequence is CASSRQGKTGELFF. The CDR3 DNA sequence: TGCGCCAGCAGCCGACAGGGGAAAACCGGGGAGCTGTTTTTT.

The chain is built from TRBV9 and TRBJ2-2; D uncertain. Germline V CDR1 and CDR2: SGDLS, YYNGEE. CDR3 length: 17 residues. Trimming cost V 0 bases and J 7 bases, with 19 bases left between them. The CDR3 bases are TGTGCCAGCAGCGTAGGCCCGAGTGATCGGTACGGCGGGGAGCTGTTTTTT. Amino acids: CASSVGPSDRYGGELFF.

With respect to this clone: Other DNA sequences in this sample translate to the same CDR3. Here the CDR3 DNA reads TGCAGCGTCGGGGACAGGGGATACGAGCAGTACTTC. Amino acids: CSVGDRGYEQYF. The chain combines TRBV29-1 with TRBJ2-7; 10 bases are a match to TRBD1. The CDR3 has 12 amino acids. In germline, CDR1 is SQVTM, CDR2 ANQGSEA. The V and J ends lost 6 bases and 4 bases, in that order; junction bases with no gene match: 3.

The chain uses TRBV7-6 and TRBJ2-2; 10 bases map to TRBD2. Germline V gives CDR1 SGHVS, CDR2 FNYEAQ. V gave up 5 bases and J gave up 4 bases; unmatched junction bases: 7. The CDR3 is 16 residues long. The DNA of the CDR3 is TGTGCCAGCAGCCCACAAAGCGGGGGGGCCACCGGGGAGCTGTTTTTT. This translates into CASSPQSGGATGELFF.

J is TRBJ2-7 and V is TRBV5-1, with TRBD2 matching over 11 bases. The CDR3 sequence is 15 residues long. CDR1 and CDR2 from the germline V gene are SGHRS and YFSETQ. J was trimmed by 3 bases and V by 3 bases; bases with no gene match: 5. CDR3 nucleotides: TGCGCCAGCAGCTCCGGGACTAGCGGTATCTACGAGCAGTACTTC. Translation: CASSSGTSGIYEQYF.

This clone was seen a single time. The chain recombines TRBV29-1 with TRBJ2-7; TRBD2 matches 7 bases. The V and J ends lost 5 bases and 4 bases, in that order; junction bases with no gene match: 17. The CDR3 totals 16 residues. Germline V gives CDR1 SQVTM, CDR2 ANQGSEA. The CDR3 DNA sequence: TGCAGCGTTATAGGTCTCTTGGCGGGAGACCCTTACGAGCAGTACTTC. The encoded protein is CSVIGLLAGDPYEQYF.